This T cell receptor beta chain was identified during a study of regulatory T cells in long-lasting Graves disease. Time point described: newly diagnosed GD, antithyroid drugs for less than 3 months. Following extraction of RNA from PBMCs, that RNA was used to make the TCR library. Roughly 10 milliliters of peripheral blood were taken and placed in EDTA tubes. Building the TCR beta libraries relied on iRepertoire HTBI primers, and CDR3 regions underwent Arm-PCR. MiXCR, run by TCRdb on the multiplex PCR reads, gives a single entry per CDR3 protein. The sample consists of a few hundred thousand distinct CDR3 sequences, 20% of them appearing once. The J segment lost 2 bases and the V segment lost 5 bases, leaving 7 bases of the junction unmatched. Germline loops: CDR1 SGHAT, CDR2 FQNNGV. The CDR3 length is 15 residues. General study results and limits: Favored gene segments in persistent disease were TRBV28, TRBJ1-2 and TRBJ2-5.

On this clonotype: What it recognizes is unknown.

This chain uses TRBV11-2 with TRBJ1-1, with 8 bases that match TRBD1. This clonotype was obtained from a female donor with Graves disease. This material consisted of peripheral blood mononuclear cells (PBMCs), taken at new diagnosis, from a patient treated with antithyroid drugs. The CDR3 sequence: CASSPEQGANTEAFF. CDR3 bases: TGTGCCAGCAGCCCAGAGCAGGGGGCAAACACTGAAGCTTTCTTT. The whole variable domain, remainder taken from reference TRBV11-2 and TRBJ1-1, is EAGVAQSPRYKIIEKRQSVAFWCNPISGHATLYWYQQILGQGPKLLIQFQNNGVVDDSQLPKDRFSAERLKGVDSTLKIQPAKLEDSAVYLCASSPEQGANTEAFFGQGTRLTVV.